The 30 T cell receptor beta chains given below trace back to one sample, sequenced in a study of T cell responses to AZD1222 COVID-19 vaccine. Data came from immunoSEQ multiplex PCR; TCRdb stores just in-frame clones and leaves some out. In the table there are roughly 42,000 clones, roughly 85% of which are singletons. Specimen: peripheral blood, collected 28 days after the second dose of the MenACWY control vaccine. Receptors originate from an adult who received the MenACWY meningococcal vaccine as a control.

The chain employs TRBV6-5 and TRBJ2-2, with D uncertain. This CDR3 comprises 14 residues. The germline V and J ends were trimmed by 5 bases and 7 bases, with 14 bases remaining between them. Germline V gene sequence: CDR1 MNHEY, CDR2 SVGAGI. The CDR3 nucleotides read TGTGCCAGCAGTCCCCAAGTGGTCGGCGGGGAGCTGTTTTTT. Residues: CASSPQVVGGELFF.

Only one count was recorded for this clone. This chain uses TRBV19 with TRBJ2-1, with D perhaps matching TRBD2 (7 bases). The V end lost 7 bases, the J end lost 0 bases, and 13 bases lay between the germline ends. Per the germline V gene, CDR1 is LNHDA and CDR2 is SQIVND (reference sequence). This CDR3 is 15 amino acids long. CDR3 protein: CASKLAGASYNEQFF. DNA of the CDR3: TGTGCCAGTAAACTCGCGGGGGCCTCCTACAATGAGCAGTTCTTC.

CDR3 DNA: TGTGCCAGCAGCTTTCTTCAGCGGGTGAGCACAGATACGCAGTATTTT. Protein: CASSFLQRVSTDTQYF. The chain uses TRBV7-9 and TRBJ2-3; maybe TRBD2 (6 bases). The CDR3 covers 16 residues. The germline gives CDR1 SEHNR, CDR2 FQNEAQ (reference sequence). Trimming removed 3 bases at V and 0 bases at J, with 13 bases between.

This clone was seen just once. V usage is TRBV20-1 and J usage is TRBJ2-7; D gene ambiguous. CDR1 is DFQATT, CDR2 SNEGSKA, per germline (reference sequence). The CDR3 is made up of 10 amino acids. V was cut by 2 bases and J by 5 bases, with 4 bases left in between. CDR3 in amino acids: CSARLDEQYF. CDR3 coding DNA: TGCAGTGCTAGATTGGACGAGCAGTACTTC.

The rearrangement joins TRBV6-5 to TRBJ1-5, with a tentative D call TRBD1 (6 bases). Germline loops: CDR1 MNHEY, CDR2 SVGAGI. The CDR3 totals 16 residues. The V and J ends lost 0 bases and 4 bases respectively, with 13 bases between them. The CDR3 spells CASSYSFGGRNQPQHF. In DNA form, the CDR3 reads TGTGCCAGCAGTTACTCCTTCGGGGGGCGAAATCAGCCCCAGCATTTT.

The chain has TRBV4-1 and TRBJ2-1; D is possibly TRBD2 (6 bases). Germline CDR1 is MGHRA and CDR2 is YSYEKL. This CDR3 has 17 amino acids. Trimming left V 1 base short and J 6 bases short, with 19 bases between. In DNA, the CDR3 is TGCGCCAGCAGCCAAGGCGGGAACACACTCAACGGCAATGAGCAGTTCTTC. It encodes CASSQGGNTLNGNEQFF.

The chain is built from TRBV11-2 and TRBJ1-1, with D possibly being TRBD1 (5 bases). Germline-derived CDR1 and CDR2 are SGHAT and FQNNGV. The CDR3 extends over 13 amino acids. Trimming pared 4 bases from V and 0 bases from J, leaving 6 bases between. Here the CDR3 DNA reads TGTGCCAGCAGCTGGGGCATGAACACTGAAGCTTTCTTT. It specifies CASSWGMNTEAFF. Together with reference TRBV11-2 and TRBJ1-1, the CDR3 gives the full variable domain: EAGVAQSPRYKIIEKRQSVAFWCNPISGHATLYWYQQILGQGPKLLIQFQNNGVVDDSQLPKDRFSAERLKGVDSTLKIQPAKLEDSAVYLCASSWGMNTEAFFGQGTRLTVV.

The gene calls are TRBV9 and TRBJ2-7; 11 nucleotides align to TRBD2. The CDR3 loop spans 15 amino acids. The V and J ends lost 4 bases and 5 bases, in that order; junction bases with no gene match: 8. Germline CDR1 reads SGDLS; CDR2 reads YYNGEE. The CDR3 region is CASSPRLAGGHEQYF. The CDR3, as DNA: TGTGCCAGCAGCCCCCGTCTAGCGGGAGGCCACGAGCAGTACTTC.

This clone showed up just once. The chain joins TRBV9 to TRBJ2-3; no clear D. V lost 2 bases and J lost 6, with 10 bases in between. The CDR3 has 13 amino acids. Germline lookup yields CDR1 SGDLS and CDR2 YYNGEE. CDR3 amino acids: CASSVSYRDTQYF. CDR3 DNA sequence: TGTGCCAGCAGCGTGAGTTATAGGGATACGCAGTATTTT.

The DNA for the CDR3 is TGTGCCAGCAGTTTAGGGTCGGCAGGGGGAGACTATGGCTACACCTTC. Its protein is CASSLGSAGGDYGYTF. The chain carries TRBV28 and TRBJ1-2, with 7 bases fitting TRBD1. Losses at the gene ends were 2 bases for V and 3 bases for J; bases not matched to a gene: 9. CDR3 size: 16 residues. Germline V lookup: CDR1 MDHEN, CDR2 SYDVKM.

The J gene is TRBJ1-2, the V gene TRBV6-5; a possible D gene is TRBD1 (6 bases). Trimming removed 6 bases at V and 8 bases at J, with 19 bases between. CDR1 is MNHEY and CDR2 is SVGAGI in the germline V gene. The CDR3 is 14 amino acids. CDR3: CASSPTGGRRGYTF. CDR3 DNA: TGTGCCAGCAGCCCGACGGGGGGGCGGCGGGGCTACACCTTC.

The chain links TRBV30 to TRBJ2-2, with D tentatively TRBD2 (6 bases). With 1 base removed from V and 5 bases from J, the gap between germline ends came to 14 bases. CDR3 length: 15 amino acids. Looked up from germline, CDR1 is GTSNPN and CDR2 is SVGIG (reference sequence). In nucleotides, the CDR3 is TGTGCCTGGAGTGCGACAACGGGAGTTACCGGGGAGCTGTTTTTT. This translates into CAWSATTGVTGELFF.

The chain recombines TRBV18 with TRBJ1-5; D remains ambiguous. V lost 0 bases and J 4 bases, leaving 7 bases between the germline ends. CDR1 KGHSH and CDR2 LQKENI come from the germline V gene. This CDR3 spans 14 amino acids. As DNA, the CDR3 is TGTGCCAGCTCACCACCCGGTTGGAATCAGCCCCAGCATTTT. Its protein is CASSPPGWNQPQHF.

This chain joins TRBV27 and TRBJ1-2, with TRBD1 as a possible D gene (6 bases). The CDR3 extends over 15 amino acids. Germline values: CDR1 MNHEY, CDR2 SMNVEV (reference sequence). V lost 3 bases and J 2 bases, leaving 13 bases between the germline ends. CDR3 protein: CASSFRRGGNYGYTF. CDR3 DNA: TGTGCCAGCAGTTTCCGAAGAGGGGGGAACTATGGCTACACCTTC.

V is TRBV28 and J is TRBJ2-1; TRBD2 is a possible D gene (5 bases). V was clipped by 2 bases and J by 3 bases, with 11 bases between them. The length of the CDR3 is 15 residues. CDR1 MDHEN and CDR2 SYDVKM come from the germline V gene. The CDR3 reads CASSLSRGNYNEQFF. The CDR3, as DNA: TGTGCCAGCAGTTTAAGCCGGGGAAACTACAATGAGCAGTTCTTC.

This chain connects TRBV4-2 to TRBJ2-2, with TRBD2 identical over 9 bases. The trim removed 0 bases at V and 1 base at J, leaving 3 bases unmatched. CDR1 and CDR2 (germline): LGHNA, YNFKEQ. This CDR3 has 17 residues. The CDR3 loop is CASSQDMTSGNTGELFF. The CDR3 DNA reads as TGTGCCAGCAGCCAAGATATGACTAGCGGGAACACCGGGGAGCTGTTTTTT.

The rearrangement joins TRBV28 to TRBJ2-1, with 10 nucleotides matching TRBD1. Germline loops: CDR1 MDHEN, CDR2 SYDVKM. The CDR3 is made up of 17 amino acids. Losses at the gene ends were 4 bases for V and 5 bases for J; bases not matched to a gene: 11. Here the CDR3 reads CASSSTGGGPQDNEQFF. The CDR3 DNA follows: TGTGCCAGCAGTTCGACAGGGGGCGGCCCCCAAGACAATGAGCAGTTCTTC.

This clone was observed a single time. The rearrangement joins TRBV5-1 to TRBJ2-1, with 14 bases fitting TRBD2. There are 16 residues in the CDR3. Germline V lookup: CDR1 SGHRS, CDR2 YFSETQ. Losses at the gene ends were 0 bases for V and 8 bases for J; bases not matched to a gene: 4. The CDR3 bases are TGCGCCAGCAGCTTGGGACTAGCGGGAGGGCTCGATGAGCAGTTCTTC. Encoded protein: CASSLGLAGGLDEQFF.

CDR3: CARSLVRTESSYEQYF. CDR3 nucleotide sequence: TGTGCCAGAAGCTTGGTTCGTACGGAGAGCTCCTACGAGCAGTACTTC. V is TRBV5-3 and J is TRBJ2-7; D is unresolved. TRBV5-3 is noted as an ORF with a role that remains uncertain. CDR3 length: 16 amino acids. V was trimmed by 0 bases and J by 0 bases, leaving 13 bases between them.

The genes are TRBV6-2 or TRBV6-3 and TRBJ2-7, with 10 bases lining up with TRBD1. In germline, CDR1 is MNHEY, CDR2 SVGEGT. This CDR3 has 15 residues. The V and J ends lost 5 bases and 5 bases, in that order; junction bases with no gene match: 9. The CDR3 nucleotides read TGTGCCAGCAGTCTCCGGGACAGGGGTAGGAACGAGCAGTACTTC. Its protein product is CASSLRDRGRNEQYF.

The chain has TRBV5-1 and TRBJ2-2; D possibly corresponds to TRBD1 (7 bases). The germline gives CDR1 SGHRS, CDR2 YFSETQ. Trimming removed 2 bases from V and 7 bases from J, with 15 bases in between. The CDR3 runs to 15 residues. The CDR3 reads CASSFHRGGDGELFF. CDR3 nucleotides: TGCGCCAGCAGCTTCCACAGGGGCGGGGACGGGGAGCTGTTTTTT.

The chain couples TRBV19 to TRBJ1-1, with no clear D. Deletions cut 5 bases from V and 0 bases from J, with 7 bases between. Germline V CDR1 and CDR2: LNHDA, SQIVND (reference sequence). The CDR3 spans 13 residues. CDR3 nucleotides: TGTGCCAGTAGTCAGAACATGAACACTGAAGCTTTCTTT. Residues: CASSQNMNTEAFF.

The CDR3 coding sequence is TGTGCCATCAGTGAGAACCTTGATGGGGTGTTCGTAGAGACCCAGTACTTC. Amino acids: CAISENLDGVFVETQYF. The chain couples TRBV10-3 to TRBJ2-5; no clear D gene. This CDR3 comprises 17 residues. V shed 2 bases and J shed 4 bases, with 20 bases lying between them. Germline CDR1 reads ENHRY; CDR2 reads SYGVKD.

The V gene is TRBV18, the J gene TRBJ1-1; possibly TRBD1 for D (6 bases). V dropped 3 bases and J dropped 8 bases, with 13 bases sitting between them. The germline CDR1 and CDR2 sequences are KGHSH and LQKENI. The CDR3 loop spans 13 amino acids. This CDR3 is CASSPVQDREAFF. DNA for the CDR3: TGTGCCAGCTCACCCGTACAAGACAGGGAAGCTTTCTTT.

This clone was seen once. V gene TRBV5-1 combines with J gene TRBJ1-2; D is undetermined. V was shortened by 0 bases and J by 10 bases, with 10 bases between the two germline ends. Germline V gives CDR1 SGHRS, CDR2 YFSETQ. The CDR3 sequence is 12 residues long. The CDR3 region has the DNA TGCGCCAGCAGCTTGGACAGCCTGACCTACACCTTC. Amino acid sequence: CASSLDSLTYTF.

The rearrangement links TRBV6-6 to TRBJ2-7; D gene unclear. Trimming cost V 8 bases and J 1 base, with 9 bases left between them. Germline loops: CDR1 MNHNY, CDR2 SVGAGI (reference sequence). The CDR3 has 12 amino acids. CDR3 in amino acids: CASLAESYEQYF. CDR3 coding DNA: TGTGCCAGCCTCGCCGAGTCCTACGAGCAGTACTTC.

The chain employs TRBV3-1 (or the pseudogene TRBV3-2) and TRBJ2-3; 13 nucleotides line up with TRBD2. V gave up 4 bases and J gave up 8 bases; unmatched junction bases: 12. This CDR3 contains 17 residues. The germline V gene encodes CDR1 LGHDT and CDR2 YNNKEL (reference sequence). Here the CDR3 DNA reads TGTGCCAGCAGCCGCGGACTAGCGGGAGTCGAAGGCGGTACGCAGTATTTT. It translates to CASSRGLAGVEGGTQYF.

The chain links TRBV6-5 to TRBJ2-5; D gene uncertain. The CDR3 sequence is 12 residues long. V was trimmed by 0 bases and J by 5 bases, leaving 4 bases between them. The germline V gene encodes CDR1 MNHEY and CDR2 SVGAGI. The DNA for the CDR3 is TGTGCCAGCAGTTACTCGAGCGAGACCCAGTACTTC. Its protein is CASSYSSETQYF.

V and J are TRBV28 and TRBJ1-3; unclear D gene. V was clipped by 6 bases and J by 0 bases, with 15 bases between them. The CDR3 loop spans 16 amino acids. CDR1 is MDHEN and CDR2 is SYDVKM in the germline V gene. The CDR3 loop reads CASSRGRRSSGNTIYF. The DNA of the CDR3 is TGTGCCAGCAGCCGAGGACGCCGGAGCTCTGGAAACACCATATATTTT.

The gene calls are TRBV19 and TRBJ2-7; TRBD1 or TRBD2 may be the D gene (5 bases each). There are 13 residues in the CDR3. Germline V gives CDR1 LNHDA, CDR2 SQIVND (reference sequence). The V end lost 9 bases, the J end lost 3 bases, and 15 bases lay between the germline ends. The CDR3 loop is CASTGPIYYEQYF. The CDR3 DNA reads TGTGCCAGCACGGGACCAATATACTACGAGCAGTACTTC.